This T cell receptor (beta chain) was recorded in a study of CD8 T cells in ankylosing spondylitis. This clonotype has just a few counts. J gave up 2 bases and V 6 bases, and 5 bases lay outside the gene matches. The CDR3 extends over 13 amino acids. The germline V gene has CDR1 DFQATT and CDR2 SNEGSKA (reference sequence). TCRdb reprocessed the 5' RACE reads with MiXCR, giving one entry per CDR3 protein. The sample gives around 300,000 distinct CDR3 sequences, roughly 14% of which show up once; less than 1.1% is in the top ten. This clonotype originated in a male donor with ankylosing spondylitis or in good health (not recorded which). Sample: blood, either unsorted or a sorted T cell fraction (not recorded which). This sequence joins TRBV20-1 and TRBJ2-7, with 9 bases aligning to TRBD1. In nucleotides, the CDR3 is TGCAGTGCGCTGGGACAGGGACCCTACGAGCAGTACTTC. It encodes CSALGQGPYEQYF.